The 27 T cell receptor beta chains listed next were all sequenced from one sample in a study of CD8+ T cells in alopecia areata. Isolated RNA was reverse transcribed into cDNA used as the sequencing template. The method was immunoSEQ multiplex PCR; TCRdb's version includes in-frame clones alone and lacks a portion of them. The table shows more than 95,000 clones, with roughly 53% occurring only once. Sequencing was carried out using CD4+ T cells sorted from blood. Receptor source: a human donor in good health.

There are a few counts of this clone. V and J are TRBV2 and TRBJ2-1, with TRBD2 identical over 8 bases. There are 14 residues in the CDR3. Germline values: CDR1 SNHLY, CDR2 FYNNEI. With V trimmed by 4 bases and J by 7 bases, 6 bases remained unmatched. The chain's CDR3 is CASSVTGGANEQFF. As DNA, the CDR3 is TGTGCCAGCAGTGTAACCGGGGGGGCGAATGAGCAGTTCTTC.

This clone was seen repeatedly, ten times or more. The V gene is TRBV28, the J gene TRBJ1-1; D gene ambiguous. V was trimmed by 3 bases and J by 5 bases, leaving 19 bases between them. The CDR3 loop spans 16 amino acids. Germline CDR1 MDHEN, CDR2 SYDVKM. In DNA form, the CDR3 reads TGTGCCAGCAGTTTTGAGTTGGTGGTTCGGAGTACTGAAGCTTTCTTT. It yields the protein CASSFELVVRSTEAFF.

V usage is TRBV5-1 and J usage is TRBJ2-7, with 8 nucleotides matching TRBD1. The V gene's germline CDR1 is SGHRS and CDR2 YFSETQ. The junction had 14 bases not matched to a gene; V was cut back by 4 bases and J by 5 bases. The CDR3 is made up of 16 amino acids. CDR3 loop: CASSHDRGPKANEQYF. The CDR3 nucleotides read TGCGCCAGCAGCCATGACAGGGGCCCTAAGGCGAACGAGCAGTACTTC.

The J gene is TRBJ2-7, the V gene TRBV25-1, with a tentative D call TRBD1 (6 bases). CDR1 is MGHDK and CDR2 is SYGVNS in the germline V gene. The CDR3 spans 13 residues. Trimming pared 2 bases from V and 3 bases from J, leaving 8 bases between. The CDR3 DNA sequence: TGTGCCAGCAGTGAAGTACAGGGCTACGAGCAGTACTTC. Its translation: CASSEVQGYEQYF.

J is TRBJ2-2 and V is TRBV6-1, with D possibly being TRBD1 or TRBD2 (5 bases each). Germline CDR1 MNHNS, CDR2 SASEGT. The CDR3 is made up of 14 amino acids. V lost 8 bases, J lost 7 bases, and 17 bases lay in between. This chain's CDR3 is CASGTLGLIGELFF. The CDR3, as DNA: TGTGCCAGCGGGACCCTGGGTTTGATCGGGGAGCTGTTTTTT.

V is TRBV29-1 and J is TRBJ1-1; 10 nucleotides agree with TRBD1. Trimming at V came to 7 bases and at J to 5 bases, leaving 4 bases not matched to a gene. The CDR3 has 12 residues. CDR1 is SQVTM and CDR2 is ANQGSEA in the germline V gene. The CDR3 nucleotides are TGCAGCGGCGACAGGGGGCAAACTGAAGCTTTCTTT. It yields the protein CSGDRGQTEAFF.

This clone appeared a single time. The V call is TRBV7-9, the J call TRBJ2-6; D remains unclear. Germline lookup yields CDR1 SEHNR and CDR2 FQNEAQ (reference sequence). Trimming pared 8 bases from V and 2 bases from J, leaving 10 bases between. The length of the CDR3 is 14 residues. Here the CDR3 DNA reads TGTGCCAGCCGTGGATCTCCTGGGGCCAACGTCCTGACTTTC. This gives the protein CASRGSPGANVLTF.

This sequence joins TRBV4-3 and TRBJ2-3; 7 positions match TRBD2. Germline V gives CDR1 LGHNA, CDR2 YSLEER. The CDR3 contains 14 residues. The V and J ends lost 2 bases and 6 bases, in that order; junction bases with no gene match: 5. The CDR3 sequence: CASSQQLATDTQYF. CDR3 DNA sequence: TGCGCCAGCAGCCAACAACTAGCGACGGATACGCAGTATTTT.

The V and J genes are TRBV19 and TRBJ1-6; tentative D call: TRBD1 (5 bases). Germline CDR1 is LNHDA and CDR2 is SQIVND (reference sequence). V was trimmed by 1 base and J by 9 bases, leaving 7 bases between them. This CDR3 has 13 amino acids. The CDR3 nucleotides read TGTGCCAGTAGTATAGTTGGGACTTCACCCCTCCACTTT. It specifies CASSIVGTSPLHF.

The chain couples TRBV30 to TRBJ1-2, with a weak D call TRBD1 (6 bases). V was pared by 4 bases and J by 4 bases, with 19 bases between. The CDR3 has 15 amino acids. Germline values: CDR1 GTSNPN, CDR2 SVGIG (reference sequence). CDR3 loop: CAWTSGQSSPYGYTF. For the CDR3, the DNA is TGTGCCTGGACATCGGGACAAAGTTCCCCCTATGGCTACACCTTC.

This clone was recorded a few times. The chain couples TRBV29-1 to TRBJ2-2; TRBD2 agrees at 8 bases. This CDR3 is 16 amino acids long. The V gene end was trimmed by 5 bases and the J gene end by 2 bases; junction bases not matched to a gene: 10. Germline V gives CDR1 SQVTM, CDR2 ANQGSEA. CDR3 bases: TGCAGCGTTCGTGGGCCAGCGGGGGCCAACACCGGGGAGCTGTTTTTT. It codes for CSVRGPAGANTGELFF.

This rearrangement joins TRBV30 to TRBJ2-5; 10 bases map to TRBD2. The trim removed 0 bases at V and 4 bases at J, leaving 5 bases unmatched. This CDR3 region has 15 residues. Germline V gives CDR1 GTSNPN, CDR2 SVGIG (reference sequence). This CDR3 is CAWSVKRGGRETQYF. The CDR3 nucleotides read TGTGCCTGGAGTGTAAAGCGGGGGGGCAGAGAGACCCAGTACTTC.

The chain has TRBV30 and TRBJ1-3, with D uncertain. Per the germline V gene, CDR1 is GTSNPN and CDR2 is SVGIG (reference sequence). V lost 5 bases, J lost 0 bases, and 5 bases lay in between. The CDR3 consists of 12 residues. CDR3 in DNA: TGTGCCTGGGGATACTCTGGAAACACCATATATTTT. Protein: CAWGYSGNTIYF.

The chain links TRBV30 to TRBJ2-2; D gene uncertain. In germline, CDR1 is GTSNPN, CDR2 SVGIG (reference sequence). The CDR3 is made up of 10 amino acids. V dropped 3 bases and J dropped 6 bases, with 2 bases sitting between them. The CDR3 DNA is TGTGCCTGGAGGTCCGGGGAGCTGTTTTTT. The encoded protein is CAWRSGELFF.

This clone was counted between two and nine times. This chain connects TRBV7-2 to TRBJ2-4, with D tentatively TRBD2 (5 bases). The CDR3 spans 13 residues. The V gene's germline CDR1 is SGHTA and CDR2 FQGNSA. V shed 0 bases and J shed 11 bases, with 11 bases lying between them. In DNA form, the CDR3 reads TGTGCCAGCAGCTTAGCGCTAGAGGGCCTTCAGTACTTC. Encoded protein: CASSLALEGLQYF.

The sample holds a few counts of this clone. V and J are TRBV30 and TRBJ1-4; D uncertain. Trimming took off 5 bases at V and 7 bases at J, with 14 bases between the two ends. Germline loops: CDR1 GTSNPN, CDR2 SVGIG (reference sequence). This CDR3 has 13 residues. The CDR3: CAWATDLGEKLFF. In DNA form, the CDR3 reads TGTGCCTGGGCTACCGACTTGGGTGAAAAACTGTTTTTT.

This clone has a handful of counts. The chain employs TRBV4-1 and TRBJ1-1; D is undetermined. The CDR3 is made up of 14 amino acids. Germline CDR1 reads MGHRA; CDR2 reads YSYEKL. Between the trimmed V and J ends, which lost 5 bases and 4 bases, there was a span of 14 bases. In nucleotides, the CDR3 is TGCGCCAGCAGCTCCCCGACAAGGTTCACTGAAGCTTTCTTT. Amino acids: CASSSPTRFTEAFF.

The chain recombines TRBV7-9 with TRBJ2-3; D ambiguous. The CDR3 extends over 15 amino acids. Germline V gene data show CDR1 as SEHNR and CDR2 as FQNEAQ (reference sequence). V was cut by 5 bases and J by 5 bases, with 17 bases left in between. The CDR3 loop reads CASSPRAFAQDTQYF. The CDR3 nucleotides are TGTGCCAGCAGCCCACGCGCATTTGCGCAAGATACGCAGTATTTT.

The chain uses TRBV30 and TRBJ2-5; D gene unclear. Per the germline V gene, CDR1 is GTSNPN and CDR2 is SVGIG (reference sequence). This CDR3 has 12 residues. V lost 2 bases to trimming and J lost 9 bases, with 13 bases between them. Here the CDR3 reads CAWSNPSVAQYF. The CDR3 nucleotides read TGTGCCTGGAGTAATCCCTCGGTGGCCCAGTACTTC. Together with reference TRBV30 and TRBJ2-5, the CDR3 gives the full variable domain: SQTIHQWPATLVQPVGSPLSLECTVEGTSNPNLYWYRQAAGRGLQLLFYSVGIGQISSEVPQNLSASRPQDRQFILSSKKLLLSDSGFYLCAWSNPSVAQYFGPGTRLLVL.

The rearrangement links TRBV15 to TRBJ2-5; D not certain. There are 13 residues in the CDR3. Trimming removed 3 bases from V and 3 bases from J, with 8 bases in between. Germline V lookup: CDR1 LNHNV, CDR2 YYDKDF (reference sequence). The CDR3 sequence is CATSRVFKETQYF. For the CDR3, the DNA is TGTGCCACCAGCAGGGTATTCAAAGAGACCCAGTACTTC.

The chain uses TRBV28 and TRBJ1-2; D gene uncertain. The V end lost 6 bases, the J end lost 2 bases, and 13 bases lay between the germline ends. Germline values: CDR1 MDHEN, CDR2 SYDVKM. The CDR3 runs 14 residues. CDR3 sequence reads: CASSRGGSNYGYTF. The CDR3 DNA follows: TGTGCCAGCAGCCGTGGCGGTTCAAACTATGGCTACACCTTC.

This clone was detected only a few times. The rearrangement uses TRBV25-1 and TRBJ2-7; D perhaps matches TRBD1 (5 bases). The CDR3 runs to 17 residues. Trimming stripped 7 bases from V and 0 bases from J, with 22 bases between. Germline CDR1 and CDR2: MGHDK and SYGVNS. The DNA for the CDR3 is TGTGCCAGCACCAAAACATATGACAGAGCCTTCTCCTACGAGCAGTACTTC. Translated, it gives CASTKTYDRAFSYEQYF.

This clone was detected only once. The chain links TRBV29-1 to TRBJ1-1; 9 bases are shared with TRBD1. The germline V gene encodes CDR1 SQVTM and CDR2 ANQGSEA. V shed 7 bases, J shed 0 bases, and the junction held 6 bases outside the gene matches. The CDR3 covers 14 residues. Here the CDR3 reads CSAQDRGMNTEAFF. CDR3 sequence (DNA): TGCAGCGCTCAGGACAGGGGCATGAACACTGAAGCTTTCTTT.

The chain carries TRBV5-4 and TRBJ2-5; a weak D match, TRBD2 (6 bases). Germline V gene lookup returns CDR1 SGHNT and CDR2 YYREEE (reference sequence). The V end was cut by 1 base, the J end by 5 bases, with 12 bases between. The CDR3 runs to 14 residues. The CDR3 bases are TGTGCCAGCAGCTTGTGGCGGGGTAGCGAGACCCAGTACTTC. This translates into CASSLWRGSETQYF.

J is TRBJ2-2 and V is TRBV2; D is unresolved. The CDR3 loop spans 13 amino acids. Germline CDR1 reads SNHLY; CDR2 reads FYNNEI. V was pared by 4 bases and J by 1 base, with 4 bases between. The CDR3 loop is CASSGQNTGELFF. DNA of the CDR3: TGTGCCAGCAGTGGACAGAACACCGGGGAGCTGTTTTTT.

The chain couples TRBV27 to TRBJ1-2, with D possibly TRBD1 on 5 matching bases. Germline V lookup: CDR1 MNHEY, CDR2 SMNVEV (reference sequence). The CDR3 spans 13 residues. The V and J ends lost 6 bases and 4 bases respectively, with 12 bases between them. CDR3 bases: TGTGCCAGCAGCCCTCGGGGGACCTATGGCTACACCTTC. Its translation is CASSPRGTYGYTF.

The J gene is TRBJ1-2, the V gene TRBV5-1; D call uncertain. The CDR3 contains 15 residues. Germline CDR1 and CDR2: SGHRS and YFSETQ. V lost 0 bases to trimming and J lost 6 bases, with 15 bases between them. The CDR3 nucleotides read TGCGCCAGCAGCTTGGACCTACCCAGCTCTCATGGCTACACCTTC. Amino acids: CASSLDLPSSHGYTF. Supplemented by reference TRBV5-1 and TRBJ1-2, the full variable domain reads KAGVTQTPRYLIKTRGQQVTLSCSPISGHRSVSWYQQTPGQGLQFLFEYFSETQRNKGNFPGRFSGRQFSNSRSEMNVSTLELGDSALYLCASSLDLPSSHGYTFGSGTRLTVV.